This TCR beta chain was sequenced for a study of neurological immune-mediated disorders (dated by TCRdb to between 2019 and 2020). Concerning the study at large: The study compared peripheral blood TCR-beta repertoires of HTLV-I-associated myelopathy (HAM/TSP) patients, multiple sclerosis patients and healthy controls using UMI-based sequencing. The 90 to 110 TCR-beta libraries included longitudinal samples, technical triplicates and paired sorted CD4+ and CD8+ T-cell subsets alongside PBMC samples. The cohort included about 70 subjects: approximately 14 with HAM/TSP, roughly 34 with multiple sclerosis, and 20 or so healthy controls. Broad study findings and their caveats: Across subjects, expanded clones never shared an identical CDR3 amino acid sequence, which suggests that the TCR-beta repertoires in every group were private. The highest TCR clonal expansion was observed in HAM/TSP patients, whereas the lowest was observed in MS patients, even when compared with healthy controls.

The healthy controls were volunteers from blood banks in Maryland, USA. For the unsorted PBMC libraries, 2 million PBMCs were stored in RNAlater at -80 degrees C until RNA extraction and were used to generate the libraries. PBMCs were separated from peripheral blood using Ficoll-Hypaque density gradient centrifugation and then cryopreserved in liquid nitrogen. Germline trimming amounts to 5 bases on V and 4 bases on J, with 6 as the count of junction bases outside the gene matches. The CDR3 runs 14 amino acids, cysteine and phenylalanine included. Solely the CDR3 DNA is kept, with 42 bases framed from the first base. The CDR1 and CDR2 encoded by the germline V gene (reference sequence) are MNHEY and SMNVEV. With respect to this clonotype: Its antigen is not yet known. Base qualities were left out, and no much larger clone turns up one base away.

cDNA was synthesized by template-switch 5'RACE using a primer with a 10-nucleotide random unique molecular identifier that tagged each TCR transcript. Every sequencing run yielded over 180 million TCR-beta sequences covering 15-18 subjects. The RNeasy kit was used to extract total RNA. The KAPA Real-time Library Amplification kit was used to amplify TCR-beta VDJ regions with primers targeting the TCR constant region and the 5'RACE anchor. A first PCR added sample indexes and Illumina adaptors, and a second PCR then raised library yield. The roughly 650 bp TCR product was size-selected on a 2% E-gel SizeSelection system after Ampure bead purification. Library quality was checked on a Bioanalyzer, concentration was measured with Qubit, and libraries were quantified with the Kapa Library Quantification kit before pooling. An Illumina HiSeq 2500 was used to sequence the libraries paired-end at 2 x 150 bp. To increase sequence diversity, roughly 24-30% phiX was spiked into each library pool. From the authors' description of their analysis: The UMI-based MiGEC pipeline processed quality-filtered reads and removed over 75% of raw TCR sequences during error correction. IMGT germline references were used for alignment of VDJ genes, and clonotypes were defined by a unique CDR3 amino acid sequence together with V-J genes. VDJtools evaluated clonal expansion, Shannon diversity and CDR3 relatedness (CalcPairwiseDistances, ClusterSamples); CLCbio workbench built phylogenetic trees. Expanded clones were defined as having at least 8 unique UMIs, based on coefficient-of-variation modelling across technical triplicates. TCRdb redid the processing of the public reads, applying fastp at Q25 and MiXCR, and retained in-frame beta chains. When rows share a CDR3 protein, they turn into one entry using the most common DNA and genes. TCRdb, not the original authors, processed these V and J calls. The table for this sample lists about 24,000 distinct CDR3 sequences; over 6.5% of them were counted only once. The ten largest account for less than 5% of the sample.

In this chain, TRBV27 is recombined with TRBJ2-7, with TRBD2 identical over 9 junction bases. Material for sequencing was PBMCs. The sequence was obtained from a woman in her thirties or forties in good health. The DNA sequence is as follows: TGTGCCAGCAGTGCACTAGCGGGCCTTTACGAGCAGTACTTC. The translation is CASSALAGLYEQYF.